Listed below are T cell receptor beta chains from one sample, sequenced in a study of patients and donors after allogeneic stem cell transplantation. Via MiXCR, TCRdb re-called the RT-PCR reads, giving one row per CDR3 protein. Among roughly 940,000 distinct CDR3 sequences listed, more than 15% were seen once. Specimen: blood, either unsorted or a sorted T cell fraction (not recorded which). The receptor source for this set is a human donor who was either an allogeneic HSCT recipient or a stem cell or donor lymphocyte infusion donor (not recorded which). It is not recorded whose cells these are; they may come from a transplant donor. Each CDR3 is given with its conserved first and last residue. The order of the fields is V gene, D gene, J gene, clone size, CDR3 DNA, CDR3 protein. The D gene is left open where the match is weak. Some rows mark clone size as missing; the rest say once, few, many or name a class of expanded clone.

v_gene: TRBV5-4
d_gene: TRBD2
j_gene: TRBJ2-1
abundance: NA
CDR3nt: TGTGCCAGCAGCTCTCCACTAGCGGGGCACACATCCTACAATGAGCAGTTCTTC
CDR3aa: CASSSPLAGHTSYNEQFF

v_gene: TRBV6-1
d_gene: TRBD1
j_gene: TRBJ1-6
abundance: NA
CDR3nt: TGTGCCAGCAGTCAAGGACAGGACTATAATTCACCCCTCCACTTT
CDR3aa: CASSQGQDYNSPLHF

v_gene: TRBV11-2
d_gene: TRBD2
j_gene: TRBJ2-1
abundance: many
CDR3nt: TGTGCCAGCAGCTTAAGGTCTAGCGGGGCCTACAATGAGCAGTTCTTC
CDR3aa: CASSLRSSGAYNEQFF

v_gene: TRBV6-1
d_gene: NA
j_gene: TRBJ1-1
abundance: many
CDR3nt: TGTGCCAGCAGTGCCCCCGTGACACGGACGAACACTGAAGCTTTCTTT
CDR3aa: CASSAPVTRTNTEAFF

v_gene: TRBV7-2
d_gene: TRBD1
j_gene: TRBJ1-6
abundance: few
CDR3nt: TGTGCCAGCAGCTTATTCCAGGGGGTAGACTCACCCCTCCACTTT
CDR3aa: CASSLFQGVDSPLHF

v_gene: TRBV11-1
d_gene: TRBD2
j_gene: TRBJ2-3
abundance: NA
CDR3nt: TGTGCCAGCAGCTCAGGGACTAGCGAGACAGATACGCAGTATTTT
CDR3aa: CASSSGTSETDTQYF

v_gene: TRBV5-1
d_gene: NA
j_gene: TRBJ2-2
abundance: NA
CDR3nt: TGCGCCAGCCGGGCAGGGGAGCACACCGGGGAGCTGTTTTTT
CDR3aa: CASRAGEHTGELFF

v_gene: TRBV6-5
d_gene: TRBD1
j_gene: TRBJ1-1
abundance: NA
CDR3nt: TGTGCCAGCAGTTACTTTGGGGGGACAGGGAATACTGAAGCTTTCTTT
CDR3aa: CASSYFGGTGNTEAFF

v_gene: TRBV25-1
d_gene: TRBD2
j_gene: TRBJ2-3
abundance: few
CDR3nt: TGTGCCAGCAGTGAGGGGGGGCTAGCGGGGAAGGTGGGAACGCAGTATTTT
CDR3aa: CASSEGGLAGKVGTQYF

v_gene: TRBV15
d_gene: TRBD2
j_gene: TRBJ2-2
abundance: NA
CDR3nt: TGTGCCACCAGCAGAGATCCAACGGGAGGAGGCGGGGAGCTGTTTTTT
CDR3aa: CATSRDPTGGGGELFF

v_gene: TRBV5-6
d_gene: TRBD1
j_gene: TRBJ2-7
abundance: NA
CDR3nt: TGTGCCAGCAGAAACCCGGGACAGGGAGCTGTGCAGTACTTC
CDR3aa: CASRNPGQGAVQYF

v_gene: TRBV7-2
d_gene: NA
j_gene: TRBJ2-1
abundance: NA
CDR3nt: TGTGCCAGCAGCTTAAGATTGGGGACTGAGCAGTTCTTC
CDR3aa: CASSLRLGTEQFF

v_gene: TRBV4-2
d_gene: NA
j_gene: TRBJ1-5
abundance: few
CDR3nt: TGTGCCAGCAGCCCCTCCGAGGGTCAGCCCCAGCATTTT
CDR3aa: CASSPSEGQPQHF

v_gene: TRBV11-1
d_gene: NA
j_gene: TRBJ2-2
abundance: few
CDR3nt: TGTGCCAGCAGCTTAGCGGGAGAGAAAACCGGGGAGCTGTTTTTT
CDR3aa: CASSLAGEKTGELFF

v_gene: TRBV7-3
d_gene: NA
j_gene: TRBJ2-1
abundance: few
CDR3nt: TGTGCCAGCAGCTTGTTAGAAGGCGGGGGCGAGCAGTTCTTC
CDR3aa: CASSLLEGGGEQFF

v_gene: TRBV9
d_gene: NA
j_gene: TRBJ1-3
abundance: few
CDR3nt: TGTGCCAGCAGCGTAGGGGGGCTCCGAGGAAACACCATATATTTT
CDR3aa: CASSVGGLRGNTIYF

v_gene: TRBV7-6
d_gene: TRBD1
j_gene: TRBJ2-7
abundance: NA
CDR3nt: TGTGCCAGCAGCTCTAGCCGGGACAGGGAGCAGTACTTC
CDR3aa: CASSSSRDREQYF

v_gene: TRBV12-3/TRBV12-4
d_gene: NA
j_gene: TRBJ2-5
abundance: many
CDR3nt: TGTGCCAGCAGTCAGGTCGGGGCCTACCAAGAGACCCAGTACTTC
CDR3aa: CASSQVGAYQETQYF

v_gene: TRBV20-1
d_gene: NA
j_gene: TRBJ2-1
abundance: NA
CDR3nt: TGCAGTGCAACTAGCCCTAAAGGAGGGAATGAGCAGTTCTTC
CDR3aa: CSATSPKGGNEQFF

v_gene: TRBV11-3
d_gene: NA
j_gene: TRBJ2-7
abundance: few
CDR3nt: TGTGCCAGCAGCTTGAACTCGGGCGGCTCCTACGAGCAGTACTTC
CDR3aa: CASSLNSGGSYEQYF

v_gene: TRBV9
d_gene: TRBD1
j_gene: TRBJ1-2
abundance: few
CDR3nt: TGTGCCAGCAGCCAGCGTCCCGGGACAGGGCTCTATGGCTACACCTTC
CDR3aa: CASSQRPGTGLYGYTF

v_gene: TRBV7-3
d_gene: TRBD1
j_gene: TRBJ2-3
abundance: NA
CDR3nt: TGTGCCAGCAGCTCGGGGACAGAGGATCGGAATACGCAGTATTTT
CDR3aa: CASSSGTEDRNTQYF

v_gene: TRBV12-3/TRBV12-4
d_gene: TRBD2
j_gene: TRBJ2-1
abundance: few
CDR3nt: TGTGCCAGCAGTTTGAGCGGGACTAACAATGAGCAGTTCTTC
CDR3aa: CASSLSGTNNEQFF

v_gene: TRBV4-2
d_gene: NA
j_gene: TRBJ1-2
abundance: few
CDR3nt: TGTGCCAGCAGCCAAGAGGGGGGGGTTGCTGGCTACACCTTC
CDR3aa: CASSQEGGVAGYTF

v_gene: TRBV2
d_gene: NA
j_gene: TRBJ1-6
abundance: NA
CDR3nt: TGTGCCGGCCTGTCTTCGGGCCATTCACCCCTCCACTTT
CDR3aa: CAGLSSGHSPLHF

v_gene: TRBV5-1
d_gene: NA
j_gene: TRBJ1-1
abundance: NA
CDR3nt: TGCGCCAGCAGTCTCACGTTGGGGGCAGGGAACACTGAAGCTTTCTTT
CDR3aa: CASSLTLGAGNTEAFF

v_gene: TRBV15
d_gene: NA
j_gene: TRBJ2-1
abundance: many
CDR3nt: TGTGCCACCAGCATTTATCTAGTCTCCTACAATGAGCAGTTCTTC
CDR3aa: CATSIYLVSYNEQFF

v_gene: TRBV2
d_gene: TRBD1
j_gene: TRBJ2-7
abundance: few
CDR3nt: TGTGCCAGCAGTCGGGACAGTCTTTACGAGCAGTACTTC
CDR3aa: CASSRDSLYEQYF

v_gene: TRBV5-1
d_gene: NA
j_gene: TRBJ1-4
abundance: NA
CDR3nt: TGCGCCAGCAGCGCCCAGCAGCATGAAAAACTGTTTTTT
CDR3aa: CASSAQQHEKLFF

v_gene: TRBV5-5
d_gene: TRBD1
j_gene: TRBJ1-1
abundance: NA
CDR3nt: TGTGCCAGCAGCGGATGGGACAGGGGGGCGACTGAAGCTTTCTTT
CDR3aa: CASSGWDRGATEAFF

v_gene: TRBV9
d_gene: NA
j_gene: TRBJ1-1
abundance: NA
CDR3nt: TGTGCCAGCAGCGTAGGAGGGGCGACCCTGAACACTGAAGCTTTCTTT
CDR3aa: CASSVGGATLNTEAFF

v_gene: TRBV6-4
d_gene: NA
j_gene: TRBJ1-3
abundance: few
CDR3nt: TGTGCCAGCAGTGTCCAGGCCGGAAACACCATATATTTT
CDR3aa: CASSVQAGNTIYF

v_gene: TRBV4-2
d_gene: NA
j_gene: TRBJ1-6
abundance: few
CDR3nt: TGTGCCAGCAGCCAAGAGGAATCGGTTAGCTCCTATAATTCACCCCTCCACTTT
CDR3aa: CASSQEESVSSYNSPLHF

v_gene: TRBV20-1
d_gene: NA
j_gene: TRBJ1-1
abundance: few
CDR3nt: TGCAGTGCTAGGGCTTACACTGAAGCTTTCTTT
CDR3aa: CSARAYTEAFF

v_gene: TRBV2
d_gene: NA
j_gene: TRBJ2-5
abundance: NA
CDR3nt: TGTGCCAGCAGCAAAAGTCCGTCCTACAAAGAGACCCAGTACTTC
CDR3aa: CASSKSPSYKETQYF

v_gene: TRBV12-3/TRBV12-4
d_gene: NA
j_gene: TRBJ2-1
abundance: NA
CDR3nt: TGTGCCAGCAGGACAGGATTGGTATCCAATGAGCAGTTCTTC
CDR3aa: CASRTGLVSNEQFF

v_gene: TRBV15
d_gene: NA
j_gene: TRBJ2-5
abundance: NA
CDR3nt: TGTGCCACCAGTAAGACAGGAGAGACCCAGTACTTC
CDR3aa: CATSKTGETQYF

v_gene: TRBV29-1
d_gene: TRBD1
j_gene: TRBJ2-5
abundance: NA
CDR3nt: TGCAGCGTTCGGAGGGTTAGGGGACAGGGCACACAAGAGACCCAGTACTTC
CDR3aa: CSVRRVRGQGTQETQYF

v_gene: TRBV7-2
d_gene: NA
j_gene: TRBJ1-2
abundance: NA
CDR3nt: TGTGCCAGCAGCTTAGTATCAGGGGAGGGCCCTAACTATGGCTACACCTTC
CDR3aa: CASSLVSGEGPNYGYTF

v_gene: TRBV20-1
d_gene: NA
j_gene: TRBJ2-1
abundance: NA
CDR3nt: TGCAGTGCTTGCCGCCCCGTTGAGGGACGTCTCGTTGACAATGAGCAGTTCTTC
CDR3aa: CSACRPVEGRLVDNEQFF

v_gene: TRBV20-1
d_gene: NA
j_gene: TRBJ1-4
abundance: NA
CDR3nt: TGCAGTGCTAGAGATCACGATGAAAAACTGTTTTTT
CDR3aa: CSARDHDEKLFF

v_gene: TRBV20-1
d_gene: NA
j_gene: TRBJ2-7
abundance: NA
CDR3nt: TGCAGTGCTAGAACTGGAGGGCAACCCGAGCAGTACTTC
CDR3aa: CSARTGGQPEQYF

v_gene: TRBV9
d_gene: TRBD1
j_gene: TRBJ2-7
abundance: many
CDR3nt: TGTGCCAGCAGCGACCGGGACAGGGGACGGGAGCAGTACTTC
CDR3aa: CASSDRDRGREQYF

v_gene: TRBV7-2
d_gene: NA
j_gene: TRBJ2-2
abundance: NA
CDR3nt: TGTGCCAGCAGCTTATCGGCGGGCCCGAACACCGGGGAGCTGTTTTTT
CDR3aa: CASSLSAGPNTGELFF

v_gene: TRBV20-1
d_gene: TRBD2
j_gene: TRBJ2-3
abundance: many
CDR3nt: TGCAGTGCTAGAGAGGGGACTACTAGCACAGATACGCAGTATTTT
CDR3aa: CSAREGTTSTDTQYF

v_gene: TRBV12-3/TRBV12-4
d_gene: TRBD1
j_gene: TRBJ1-1
abundance: NA
CDR3nt: TGTGCCAGCAGTCCCGACAGGGTGGGTATTCGCACTGAAGCTTTCTTT
CDR3aa: CASSPDRVGIRTEAFF

v_gene: TRBV29-1
d_gene: NA
j_gene: TRBJ2-7
abundance: NA
CDR3nt: TGCAGCGTCAAATTGGCCGGGCGGTCCTACGAGCAGTACTTC
CDR3aa: CSVKLAGRSYEQYF

v_gene: TRBV27
d_gene: NA
j_gene: TRBJ2-7
abundance: NA
CDR3nt: TGTGCCAGCAGTTTAGCCCATCGACAAGTTCCCTACGAGCAGTACTTC
CDR3aa: CASSLAHRQVPYEQYF

v_gene: TRBV6-5
d_gene: NA
j_gene: TRBJ1-1
abundance: few
CDR3nt: TGTGCCAGCAGTTACAAGCCCAAGCCTCACACCGAAGCTTTCTTT
CDR3aa: CASSYKPKPHTEAFF

v_gene: TRBV7-9
d_gene: NA
j_gene: TRBJ1-6
abundance: few
CDR3nt: TGTGCCAGCAGCTTAGGTCCGGCAGGGAAGGGTTCACCCCTCCACTTT
CDR3aa: CASSLGPAGKGSPLHF